This T cell receptor beta chain appears in the sequencing data of a study of cytomegalovirus exposure and HLA in healthy donors. Comment on this clone: What it recognizes is unknown.

General observations from the study: Later on, a genetic analysis was performed. It linked a missense variant in DCLRE1C with V- and J-gene trimming of TCR beta.

Donors were nominally healthy when sampled, though unrecorded immune exposures were likely. From germline, CDR1 is SGHTA and CDR2 FQGNSA. V was cut by 1 base and J by 2 bases, with 10 bases left in between. CDR3 length: 15 residues. Primers for the PCR totalled 60 Vbeta and 13 Jbeta. This table comes from immunoSEQ multiplex PCR, and its TCRdb copy is limited to in-frame clones, with some not included. The repertoire table contains about 140,000 clones. Sequencing was done on a sample of PBMCs. The sequence came from a woman in her late teens or twenties in good health and CMV-seronegative. The chain employs TRBV7-2 and TRBJ2-3; D is perhaps TRBD2 (6 bases). The CDR3 protein is CASSLVAGPTDTQYF. The CDR3 DNA follows: TGTGCCAGCAGCTTAGTGGCGGGACCCACAGATACGCAGTATTTT.